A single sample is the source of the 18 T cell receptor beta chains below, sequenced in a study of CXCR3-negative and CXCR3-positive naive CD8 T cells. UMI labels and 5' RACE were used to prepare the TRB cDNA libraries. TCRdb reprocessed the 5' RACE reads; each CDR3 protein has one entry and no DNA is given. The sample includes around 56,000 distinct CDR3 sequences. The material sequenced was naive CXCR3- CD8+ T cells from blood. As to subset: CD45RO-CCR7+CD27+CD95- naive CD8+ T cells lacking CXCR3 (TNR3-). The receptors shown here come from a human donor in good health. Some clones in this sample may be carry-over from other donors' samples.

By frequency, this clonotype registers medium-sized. The CDR3: CASSIGQHNEQFF. This chain connects TRBV7-6 to TRBJ2-1; TCRdb outputs TRBD1, but without DNA this stays unchecked. This CDR3 comprises 13 residues. Germline V gives CDR1 SGHVS, CDR2 FNYEAQ.

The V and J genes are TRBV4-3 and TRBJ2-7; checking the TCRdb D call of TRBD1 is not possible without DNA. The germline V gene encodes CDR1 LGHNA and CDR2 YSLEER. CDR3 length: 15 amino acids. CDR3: CASSQGRDTAYEQYF.

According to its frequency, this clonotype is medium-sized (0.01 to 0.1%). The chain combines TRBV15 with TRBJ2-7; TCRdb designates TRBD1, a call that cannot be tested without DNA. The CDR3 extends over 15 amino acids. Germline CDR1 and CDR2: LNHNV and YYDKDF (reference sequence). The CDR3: CATSRDRDGPYEQYF. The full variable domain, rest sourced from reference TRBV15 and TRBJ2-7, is DAMVIQNPRYQVTQFGKPVTLSCSQTLNHNVMYWYQQKSSQAPKLLFHYYDKDFNNEADTPDNFQSRRPNTSFCFLDIRSPGLGDTAMYLCATSRDRDGPYEQYFGPGTRLTVT.

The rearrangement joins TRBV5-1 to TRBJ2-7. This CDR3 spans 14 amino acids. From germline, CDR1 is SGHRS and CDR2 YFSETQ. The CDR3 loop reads CASSLLSNSYEQYF.

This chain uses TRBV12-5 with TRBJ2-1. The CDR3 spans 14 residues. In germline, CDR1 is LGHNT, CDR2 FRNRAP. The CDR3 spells CASAFYSSYNEQFF.

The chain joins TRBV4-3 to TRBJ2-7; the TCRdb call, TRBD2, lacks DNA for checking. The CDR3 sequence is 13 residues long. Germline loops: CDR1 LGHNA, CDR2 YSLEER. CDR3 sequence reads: CASSQGLIYEQYF.

The CDR3 spells CSVLGGTGELFF. The chain employs TRBV29-1 and TRBJ2-2; TCRdb's D call, TRBD1, is unchecked because there is no DNA. The germline V gene encodes CDR1 SQVTM and CDR2 ANQGSEA. This CDR3 is 12 amino acids long.

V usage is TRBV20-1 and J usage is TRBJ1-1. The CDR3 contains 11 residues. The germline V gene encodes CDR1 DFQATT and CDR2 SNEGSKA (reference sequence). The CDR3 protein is CSTRRNTEAFF.

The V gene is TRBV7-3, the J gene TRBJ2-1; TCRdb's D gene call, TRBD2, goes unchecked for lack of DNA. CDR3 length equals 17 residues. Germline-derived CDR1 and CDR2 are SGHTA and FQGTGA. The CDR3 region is CASSFSLRGGVYNEQFF.

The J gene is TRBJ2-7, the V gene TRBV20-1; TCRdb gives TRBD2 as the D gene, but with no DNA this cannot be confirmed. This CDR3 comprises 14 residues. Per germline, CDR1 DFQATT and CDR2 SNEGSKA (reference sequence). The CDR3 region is CSASVAGDPGEQYF.

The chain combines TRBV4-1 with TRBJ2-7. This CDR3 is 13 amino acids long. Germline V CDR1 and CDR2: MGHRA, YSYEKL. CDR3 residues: CASGESATYEQYF.

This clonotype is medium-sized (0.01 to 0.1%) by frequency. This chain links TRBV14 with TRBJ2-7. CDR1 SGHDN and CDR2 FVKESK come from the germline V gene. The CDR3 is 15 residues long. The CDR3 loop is CASSQKFGSSYEQYF.

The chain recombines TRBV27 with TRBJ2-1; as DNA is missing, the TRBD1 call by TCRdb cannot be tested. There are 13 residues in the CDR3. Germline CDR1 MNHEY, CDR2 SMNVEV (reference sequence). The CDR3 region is CASSYPGFNEQFF.

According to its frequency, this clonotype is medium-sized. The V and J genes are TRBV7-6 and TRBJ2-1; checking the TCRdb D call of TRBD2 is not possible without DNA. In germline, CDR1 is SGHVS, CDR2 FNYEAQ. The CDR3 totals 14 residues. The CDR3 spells CASSRPTSESEQFF. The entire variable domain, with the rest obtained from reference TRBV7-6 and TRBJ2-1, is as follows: GAGVSQSPRYKVTKRGQDVALRCDPISGHVSLYWYRQALGQGPEFLTYFNYEAQQDKSGLPNDRFSAERPEGSISTLTIQRTEQRDSAMYRCASSRPTSESEQFFGPGTRLTVL.

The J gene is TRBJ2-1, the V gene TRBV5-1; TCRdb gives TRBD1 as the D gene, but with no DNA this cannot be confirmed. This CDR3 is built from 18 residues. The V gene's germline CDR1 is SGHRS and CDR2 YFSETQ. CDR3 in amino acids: CAGSLEVWAELSYNEQFF. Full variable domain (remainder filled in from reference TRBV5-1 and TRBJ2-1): KAGVTQTPRYLIKTRGQQVTLSCSPISGHRSVSWYQQTPGQGLQFLFEYFSETQRNKGNFPGRFSGRQFSNSRSEMNVSTLELGDSALYLCAGSLEVWAELSYNEQFFGPGTRLTVL.

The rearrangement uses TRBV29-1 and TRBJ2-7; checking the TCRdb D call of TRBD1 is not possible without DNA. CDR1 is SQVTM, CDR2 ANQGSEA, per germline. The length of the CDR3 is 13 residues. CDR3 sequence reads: CSVRTVRSYEQYF.

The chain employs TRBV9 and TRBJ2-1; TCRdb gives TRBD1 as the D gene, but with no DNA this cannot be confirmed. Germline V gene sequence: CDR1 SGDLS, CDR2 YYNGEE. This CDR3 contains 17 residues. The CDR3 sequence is CASSSPIIGGAGHEQFF.

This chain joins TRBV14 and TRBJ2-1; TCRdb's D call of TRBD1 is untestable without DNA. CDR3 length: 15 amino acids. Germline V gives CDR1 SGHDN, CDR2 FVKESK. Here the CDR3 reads CASVPLGQEWDEQFF.